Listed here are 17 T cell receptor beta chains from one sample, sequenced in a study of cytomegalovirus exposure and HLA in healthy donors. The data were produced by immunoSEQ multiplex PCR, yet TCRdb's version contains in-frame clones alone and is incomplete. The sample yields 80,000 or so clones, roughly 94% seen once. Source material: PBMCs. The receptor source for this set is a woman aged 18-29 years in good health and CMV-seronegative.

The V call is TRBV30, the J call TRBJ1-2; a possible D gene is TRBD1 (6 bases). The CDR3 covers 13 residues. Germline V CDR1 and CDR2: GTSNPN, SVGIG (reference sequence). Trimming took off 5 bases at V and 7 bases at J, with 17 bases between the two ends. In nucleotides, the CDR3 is TGTGCCTGGGGAGGGGGGGGATCGGGTGGCTACACCTTC. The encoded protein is CAWGGGGSGGYTF.

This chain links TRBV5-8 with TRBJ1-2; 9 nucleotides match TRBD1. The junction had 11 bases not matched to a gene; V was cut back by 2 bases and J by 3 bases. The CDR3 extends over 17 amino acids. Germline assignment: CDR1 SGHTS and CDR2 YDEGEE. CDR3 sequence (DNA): TGTGCCAGCAGCTTTCCTGACAGGGGGAAATATTACTATGGCTACACCTTC. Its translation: CASSFPDRGKYYYGYTF.

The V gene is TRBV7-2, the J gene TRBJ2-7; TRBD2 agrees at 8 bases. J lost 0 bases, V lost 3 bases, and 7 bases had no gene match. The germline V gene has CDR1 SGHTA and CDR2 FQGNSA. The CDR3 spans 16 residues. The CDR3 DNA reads TGTGCCAGCAGCTTCGGACTAGCCTTCGCCTCCTACGAGCAGTACTTC. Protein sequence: CASSFGLAFASYEQYF.

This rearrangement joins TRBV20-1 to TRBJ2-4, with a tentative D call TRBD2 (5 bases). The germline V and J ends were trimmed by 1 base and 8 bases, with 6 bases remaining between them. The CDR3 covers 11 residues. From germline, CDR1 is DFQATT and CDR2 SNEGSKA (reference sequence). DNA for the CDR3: TGCAGTGCTAGAGGGCGGGACATTCAGTACTTC. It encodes CSARGRDIQYF.

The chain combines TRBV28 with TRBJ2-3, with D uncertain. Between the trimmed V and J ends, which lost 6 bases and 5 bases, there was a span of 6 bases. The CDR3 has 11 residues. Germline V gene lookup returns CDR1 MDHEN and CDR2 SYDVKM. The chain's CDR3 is CASSLRDTQYF. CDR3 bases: TGTGCCAGCAGCCTCCGAGATACGCAGTATTTT.

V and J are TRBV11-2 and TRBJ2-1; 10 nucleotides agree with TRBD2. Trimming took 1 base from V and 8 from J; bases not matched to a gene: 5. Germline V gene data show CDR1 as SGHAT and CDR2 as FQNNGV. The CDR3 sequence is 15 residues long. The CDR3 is CASSLVSSGSHEQFF. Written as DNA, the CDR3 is TGTGCCAGCAGCTTAGTGTCTAGCGGGAGCCATGAGCAGTTCTTC. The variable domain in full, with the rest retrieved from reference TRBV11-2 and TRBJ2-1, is EAGVAQSPRYKIIEKRQSVAFWCNPISGHATLYWYQQILGQGPKLLIQFQNNGVVDDSQLPKDRFSAERLKGVDSTLKIQPAKLEDSAVYLCASSLVSSGSHEQFFGPGTRLTVL.

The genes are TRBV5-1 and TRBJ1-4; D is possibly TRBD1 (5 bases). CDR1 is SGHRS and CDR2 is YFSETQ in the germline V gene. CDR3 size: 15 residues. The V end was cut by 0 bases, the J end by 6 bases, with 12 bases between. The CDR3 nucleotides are TGCGCCAGCAGCTTGGCGGGCAGGGAGGATGAAAAACTGTTTTTT. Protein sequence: CASSLAGREDEKLFF.

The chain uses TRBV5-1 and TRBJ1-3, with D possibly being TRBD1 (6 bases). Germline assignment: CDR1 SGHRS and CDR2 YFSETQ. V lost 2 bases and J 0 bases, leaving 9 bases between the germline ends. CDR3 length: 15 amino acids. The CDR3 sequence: CASSLQGASGNTIYF. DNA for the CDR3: TGCGCCAGCAGCTTACAGGGAGCCTCTGGAAACACCATATATTTT.

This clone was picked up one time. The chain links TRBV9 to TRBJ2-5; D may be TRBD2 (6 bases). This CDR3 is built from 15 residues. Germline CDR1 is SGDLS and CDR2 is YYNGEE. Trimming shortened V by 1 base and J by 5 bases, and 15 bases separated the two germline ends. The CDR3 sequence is CASSVTLALGETQYF. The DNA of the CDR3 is TGTGCCAGCAGCGTAACTCTAGCGCTGGGGGAGACCCAGTACTTC.

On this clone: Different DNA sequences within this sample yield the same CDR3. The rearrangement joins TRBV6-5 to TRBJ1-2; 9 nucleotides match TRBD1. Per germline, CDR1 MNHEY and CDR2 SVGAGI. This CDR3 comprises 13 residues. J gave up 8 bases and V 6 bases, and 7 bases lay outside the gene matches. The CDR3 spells CASSRTGGGGYTF. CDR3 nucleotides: TGTGCCAGCAGCCGTACAGGGGGCGGCGGCTACACCTTC.

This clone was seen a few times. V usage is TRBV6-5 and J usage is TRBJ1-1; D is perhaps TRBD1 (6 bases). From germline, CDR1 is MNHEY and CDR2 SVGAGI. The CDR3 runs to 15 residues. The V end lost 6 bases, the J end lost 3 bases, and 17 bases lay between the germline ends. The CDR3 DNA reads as TGTGCCAGCAGGAACAGGGAGTTTGGGGACACTGAAGCTTTCTTT. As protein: CASRNREFGDTEAFF.

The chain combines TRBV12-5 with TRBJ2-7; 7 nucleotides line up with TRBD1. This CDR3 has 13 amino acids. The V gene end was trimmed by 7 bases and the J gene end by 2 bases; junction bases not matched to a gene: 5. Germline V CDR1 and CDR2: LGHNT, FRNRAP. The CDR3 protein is CASAPQGAYEQYF. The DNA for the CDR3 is TGTGCTAGTGCCCCTCAGGGGGCCTACGAGCAGTACTTC.

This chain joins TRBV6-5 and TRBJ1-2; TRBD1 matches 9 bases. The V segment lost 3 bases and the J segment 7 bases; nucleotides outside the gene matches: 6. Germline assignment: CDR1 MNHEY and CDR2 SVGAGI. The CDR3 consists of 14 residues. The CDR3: CASSYGDRVFGYTF. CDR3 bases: TGTGCCAGCAGTTATGGGGACAGGGTGTTTGGCTACACCTTC.

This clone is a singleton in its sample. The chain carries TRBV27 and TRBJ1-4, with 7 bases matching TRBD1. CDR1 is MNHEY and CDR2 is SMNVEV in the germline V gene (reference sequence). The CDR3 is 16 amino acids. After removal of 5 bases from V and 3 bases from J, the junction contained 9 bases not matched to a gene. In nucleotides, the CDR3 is TGTGCCAGCAGTCGGGGAATCAGGGGGTCTAATGAAAAACTGTTTTTT. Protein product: CASSRGIRGSNEKLFF.

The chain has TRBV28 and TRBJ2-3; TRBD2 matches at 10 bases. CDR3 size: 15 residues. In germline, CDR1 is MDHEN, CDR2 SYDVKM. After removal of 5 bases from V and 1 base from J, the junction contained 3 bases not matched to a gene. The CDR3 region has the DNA TGTGCCAGCAGTACTAGCGGGGATGGCACAGATACGCAGTATTTT. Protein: CASSTSGDGTDTQYF.

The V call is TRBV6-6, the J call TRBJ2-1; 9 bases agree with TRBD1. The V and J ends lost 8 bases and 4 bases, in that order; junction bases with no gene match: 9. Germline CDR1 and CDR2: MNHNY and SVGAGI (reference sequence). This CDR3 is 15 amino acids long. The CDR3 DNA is TGTGCCAGCGTTTCCCGGGACAGGGAATACAATGAGCAGTTCTTC. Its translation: CASVSRDREYNEQFF.

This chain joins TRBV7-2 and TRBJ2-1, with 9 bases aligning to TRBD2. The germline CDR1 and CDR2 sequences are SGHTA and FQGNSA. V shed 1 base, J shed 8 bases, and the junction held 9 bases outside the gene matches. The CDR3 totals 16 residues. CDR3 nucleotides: TGTGCCAGCAGCTTAGGGTTAGCGGGAGACACGGATGAGCAGTTCTTC. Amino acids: CASSLGLAGDTDEQFF.